The source of this T cell receptor (beta chain) is a study of T cells in tuberculosis (dated by TCRdb to the late 2010s). For the wider study: To characterize T cells specific for the mycobacterial lipid antigen glucose monomycolate (GMM), the study used CD1B tetramers together with high-throughput TCR immunosequencing. Results and caveats for the whole study, not just this receptor: T cells binding the CD1B-GMM tetramer with low affinity may have been missed by the stringent sort gate.

Regarding this clone: Base qualities are missing; no much larger clone stands one base away.

Because TCR-alpha and TCR-beta chains were sequenced unpaired, no chain pairing information was available. The immunoSEQ multiplex PCR assay was used to generate TCR libraries, with TCR-beta and/or TCR-alpha/delta assays applied to each sample. Amplified TCR libraries were sequenced on the Illumina high-throughput platform. From the authors' description of their analysis: Clustering and dimensionality reduction were performed using pairwise TCRdist distances among GMM-specific receptors from ex vivo sorted or in vitro expanded T cells. Sequence motifs defined by gene usage and CDR3 content were tested for enrichment in tetramer-positive versus tetramer-negative populations. As stored in TCRdb, this immuneACCESS dataset retains in-frame rearrangements with V and J assigned. A fraction of the clones does not appear; measured against another copy, unresolved V genes explain less than half of the discrepancy, and the remainder lacks a known reason. V and J calls plus clone size are reproduced from that table; the DNA served to infer D and trimming. Counted in this sample were roughly 60,000 clones; roughly 79% of them appeared once. Of the sample, around 13% is held by the ten largest clones.

The germline V end is reduced by 4 bases and the J end by 5 bases; junction bases left unmatched: 9. The germline V gene sets CDR1 to SGDLS and CDR2 to YYNGEE. The CDR3 sequence holds 18 residues, the cysteine and phenylalanine included. Solely the CDR3 DNA is kept, with 54 bases framed from the first base. After being thawed and rested overnight, PBMC were stained with GMM-loaded CD1B tetramer, a Live/Dead dye and anti-CD3, and were then sorted on a FACS Aria II. CD1B tetramers were loaded with C32 glucose monomycolate purified from Rhodococcus equi. Before cryopreservation, the PBMC later used for tetramer sorting had been depleted of CD14-expressing monocytes as part of a separate study. Roughly 100,000 tetramer-negative cells were sorted from each donor and analyzed alongside the tetramer-positive cells. Antigen-specific T cells were sorted from a handful of healthy South African adults using GMM-loaded CD1B tetramers.

The receptor comes from an adult woman with latent tuberculosis. Specimen: CD1b-GMM tetramer-negative cells sorted from PBMCs. Sample cell subset or site, as interpreted from the label and publication: T cells not binding CD1B-GMM tetramer, sorted from same donor. This sequence uses TRBV9 and TRBJ2-1; 16 bases in the middle match TRBD2. The CDR3 loop reads CASSPPGLAGGPNNEQFF. The DNA sequence reads TGTGCCAGCAGCCCACCGGGACTAGCGGGAGGGCCAAACAATGAGCAGTTCTTC.